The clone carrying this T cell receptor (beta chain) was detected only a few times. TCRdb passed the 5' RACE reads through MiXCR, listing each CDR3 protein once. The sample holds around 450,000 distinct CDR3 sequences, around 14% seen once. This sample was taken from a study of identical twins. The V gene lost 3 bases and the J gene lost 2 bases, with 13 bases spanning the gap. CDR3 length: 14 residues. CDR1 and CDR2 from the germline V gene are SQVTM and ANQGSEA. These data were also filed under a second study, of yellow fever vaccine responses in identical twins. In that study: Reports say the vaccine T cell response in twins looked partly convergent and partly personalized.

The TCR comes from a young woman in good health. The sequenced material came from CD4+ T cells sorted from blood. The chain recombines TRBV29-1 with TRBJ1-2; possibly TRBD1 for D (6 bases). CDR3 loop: CSVDPRGLNYGYTF. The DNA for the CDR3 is TGCAGCGTTGACCCCAGGGGACTCAACTATGGCTACACCTTC. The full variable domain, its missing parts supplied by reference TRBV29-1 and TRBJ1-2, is SAVISQKPSRDICQRGTSLTIQCQVDSQVTMMFWYRQQPGQSLTLIATANQGSEATYESGFVIDKFPISRPNLTFSTLTVSNMSPEDSSIYLCSVDPRGLNYGYTFGSGTRLTVV.